This T cell receptor beta chain was documented in a study of cytomegalovirus exposure and HLA in healthy donors. Whole-study findings and limits: TCR beta V- and J-gene trimming, according to a later analysis, was linked to a missense DCLRE1C variant. Productive rates of about 90% or about 30% were seen for most TCR beta V segments in an earlier analysis. Donor immune exposure was known only as CMV serostatus. The study dropped some indistinguishable V segments, TRBV6-2 and TRBV6-3 among them.

As regards this clone: Its antigen remains unidentified.

The primer mix had 60 Vbeta and 13 Jbeta primers. TCRdb keeps only in-frame clones here, not all; method: immunoSEQ multiplex PCR. The sample holds 55,000 to 75,000 clones, more than 75% seen once. The CDR3 is made up of 16 amino acids. From germline, CDR1 is MDHEN and CDR2 SYDVKM. V was clipped by 2 bases and J by 2 bases, with 10 bases between them. This TCR derives from a man aged 18 to 29 in good health and CMV-seronegative. Input material: PBMCs. The genes are TRBV28 and TRBJ1-6, with a tentative D call TRBD1 (5 bases). This CDR3 reads CASSLGGRAYNSPLHF. In nucleotides, the CDR3 is TGTGCCAGCAGTTTAGGGGGGAGGGCCTATAATTCACCCCTCCACTTT. The variable domain in full, with the rest retrieved from reference TRBV28 and TRBJ1-6, is DVKVTQSSRYLVKRTGEKVFLECVQDMDHENMFWYRQDPGLGLRLIYFSYDVKMKEKGDIPEGYSVSREKKERFSLILESASTNQTSMYLCASSLGGRAYNSPLHFGNGTRLTVT.